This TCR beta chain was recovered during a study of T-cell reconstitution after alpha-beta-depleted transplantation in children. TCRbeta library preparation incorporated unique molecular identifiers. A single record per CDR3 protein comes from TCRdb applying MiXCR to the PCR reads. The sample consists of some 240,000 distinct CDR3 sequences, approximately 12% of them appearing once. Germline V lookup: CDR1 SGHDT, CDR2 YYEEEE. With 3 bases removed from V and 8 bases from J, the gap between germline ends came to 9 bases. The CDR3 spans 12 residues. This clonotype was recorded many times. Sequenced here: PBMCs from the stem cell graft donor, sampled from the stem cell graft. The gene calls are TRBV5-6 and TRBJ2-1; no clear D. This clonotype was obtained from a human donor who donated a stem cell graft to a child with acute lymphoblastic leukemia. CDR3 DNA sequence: TGTGCCAGCAGCTCCGCATTTTATGAGCAGTTCTTC. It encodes CASSSAFYEQFF.